This TCR beta chain stems from a study of radiation and T cells in renal cell carcinoma. Time point here: blood 4 weeks post-SBRT, at nephrectomy. Documented treatment: 15 Gy SBRT to primary tumor, nephrectomy 4 weeks later. In regard to this clone: Its antigen is as yet unknown.

This CDR3 is 15 amino acids long. The V end lost 2 bases, the J end lost 0 bases, and 9 bases lay between the germline ends. CDR1 is SGHRS and CDR2 is YFSETQ in the germline V gene. General observations from the study: Top tumor clonotypes rose in blood 2 weeks post-radiation, then contracted.

Here immunoSEQ multiplex PCR was the method, and the copy in TCRdb shows in-frame clones only, minus some. Of tens of thousands of clones in the sample, about 89% were seen once. V usage is TRBV5-1 and J usage is TRBJ1-3; no definite D call. Sample: blood, taken from a patient whose treatment included radiotherapy and nephrectomy. This clonotype originated in a woman between 65 and 79 years old with renal cell carcinoma. For the CDR3, the DNA is TGCGCCAGCAGCTTACCGGTTACCTCTGGAAACACCATATATTTT. Translated, it gives CASSLPVTSGNTIYF. The complete variable domain, with remaining parts taken from reference TRBV5-1 and TRBJ1-3, reads KAGVTQTPRYLIKTRGQQVTLSCSPISGHRSVSWYQQTPGQGLQFLFEYFSETQRNKGNFPGRFSGRQFSNSRSEMNVSTLELGDSALYLCASSLPVTSGNTIYFGEGSWLTVV.